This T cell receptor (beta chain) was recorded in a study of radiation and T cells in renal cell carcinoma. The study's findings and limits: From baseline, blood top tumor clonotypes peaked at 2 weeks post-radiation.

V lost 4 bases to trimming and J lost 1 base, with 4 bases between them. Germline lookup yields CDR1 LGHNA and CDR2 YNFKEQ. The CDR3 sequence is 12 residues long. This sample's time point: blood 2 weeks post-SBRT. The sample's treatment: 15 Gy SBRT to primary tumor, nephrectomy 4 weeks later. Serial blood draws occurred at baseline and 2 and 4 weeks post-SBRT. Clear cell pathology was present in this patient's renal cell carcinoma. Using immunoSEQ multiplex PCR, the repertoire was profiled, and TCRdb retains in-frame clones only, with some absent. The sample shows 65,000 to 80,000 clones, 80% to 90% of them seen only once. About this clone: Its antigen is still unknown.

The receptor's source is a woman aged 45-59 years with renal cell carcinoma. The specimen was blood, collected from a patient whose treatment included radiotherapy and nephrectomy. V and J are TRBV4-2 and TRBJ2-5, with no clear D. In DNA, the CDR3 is TGTGCCAGCAGCCCGGGCCAAGAGACCCAGTACTTC. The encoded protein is CASSPGQETQYF.